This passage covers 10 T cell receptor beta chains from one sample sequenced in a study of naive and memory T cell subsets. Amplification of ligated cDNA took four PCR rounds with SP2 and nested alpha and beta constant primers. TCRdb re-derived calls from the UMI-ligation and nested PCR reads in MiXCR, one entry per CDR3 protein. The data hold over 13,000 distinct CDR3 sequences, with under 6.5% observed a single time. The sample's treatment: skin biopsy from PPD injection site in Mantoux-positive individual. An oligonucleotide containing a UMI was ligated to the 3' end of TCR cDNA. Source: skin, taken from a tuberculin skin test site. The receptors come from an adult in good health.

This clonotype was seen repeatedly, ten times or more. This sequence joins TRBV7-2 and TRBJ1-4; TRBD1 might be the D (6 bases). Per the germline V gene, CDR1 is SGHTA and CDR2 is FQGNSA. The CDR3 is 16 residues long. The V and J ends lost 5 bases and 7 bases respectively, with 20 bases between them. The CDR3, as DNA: TGTGCCAGCAGCCCTTGGGGGGCCAGGGAGGGTGAAAAACTGTTTTTT. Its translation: CASSPWGAREGEKLFF.

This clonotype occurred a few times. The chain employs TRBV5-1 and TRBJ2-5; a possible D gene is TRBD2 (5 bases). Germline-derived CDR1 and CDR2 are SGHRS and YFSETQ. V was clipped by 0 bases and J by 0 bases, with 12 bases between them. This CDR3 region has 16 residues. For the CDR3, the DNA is TGCGCCAGCAGCTTGGCCGGGGTAACCTACCAAGAGACCCAGTACTTC. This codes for CASSLAGVTYQETQYF.

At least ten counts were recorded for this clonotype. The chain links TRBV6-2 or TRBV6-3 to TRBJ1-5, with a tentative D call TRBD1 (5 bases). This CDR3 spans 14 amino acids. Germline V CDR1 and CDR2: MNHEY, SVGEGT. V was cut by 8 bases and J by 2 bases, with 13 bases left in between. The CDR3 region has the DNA TGTGCCAGCGCCCAGGACAACCGCAATCAGCCCCAGCATTTT. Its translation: CASAQDNRNQPQHF.

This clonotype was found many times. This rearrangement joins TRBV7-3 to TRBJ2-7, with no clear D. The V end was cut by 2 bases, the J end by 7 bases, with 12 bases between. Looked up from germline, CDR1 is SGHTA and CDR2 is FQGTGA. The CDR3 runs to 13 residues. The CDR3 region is CASSLRRSEEQYF. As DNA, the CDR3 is TGTGCCAGCAGCTTACGCCGATCGGAGGAGCAGTACTTC.

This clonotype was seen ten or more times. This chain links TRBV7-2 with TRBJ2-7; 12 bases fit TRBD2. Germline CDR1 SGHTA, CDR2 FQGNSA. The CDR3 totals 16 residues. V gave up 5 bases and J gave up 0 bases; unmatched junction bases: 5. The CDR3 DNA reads TGTGCCAGCAGCGCGACTAGCGGGGGCAGCTCCTACGAGCAGTACTTC. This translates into CASSATSGGSSYEQYF.

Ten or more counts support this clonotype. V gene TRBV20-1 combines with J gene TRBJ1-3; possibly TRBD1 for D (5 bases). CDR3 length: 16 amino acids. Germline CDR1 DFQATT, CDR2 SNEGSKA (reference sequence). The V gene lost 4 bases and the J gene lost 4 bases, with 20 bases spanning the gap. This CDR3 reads CSAKGAGPSLGNTIYF. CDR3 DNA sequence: TGCAGTGCTAAAGGGGCCGGCCCTTCGCTCGGAAACACCATATATTTT.

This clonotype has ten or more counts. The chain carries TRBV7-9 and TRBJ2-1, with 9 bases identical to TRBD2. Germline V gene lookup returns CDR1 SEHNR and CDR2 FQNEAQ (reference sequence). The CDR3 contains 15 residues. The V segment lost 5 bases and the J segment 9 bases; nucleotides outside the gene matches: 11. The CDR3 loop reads CASSPSAGGFFEQFF. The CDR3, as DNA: TGTGCCAGCAGCCCATCAGCGGGGGGTTTTTTTGAGCAGTTCTTC.

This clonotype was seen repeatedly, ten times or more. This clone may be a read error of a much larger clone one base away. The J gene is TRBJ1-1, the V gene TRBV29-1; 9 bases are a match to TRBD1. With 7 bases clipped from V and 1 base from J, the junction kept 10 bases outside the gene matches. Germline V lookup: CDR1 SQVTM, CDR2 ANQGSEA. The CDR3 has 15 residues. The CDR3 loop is CSAPGQGYWNTEAFF. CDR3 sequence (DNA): TGCAGCGCCCCTGGACAGGGGTATTGGAACACTGAAGCTTTCTTT. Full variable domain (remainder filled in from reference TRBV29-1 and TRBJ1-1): SAVISQKPSRDICQRGTSLTIQCQVDSQVTMMFWYRQQPGQSLTLIATANQGSEATYESGFVIDKFPISRPNLTFSTLTVSNMSPEDSSIYLCSAPGQGYWNTEAFFGQGTRLTVV.

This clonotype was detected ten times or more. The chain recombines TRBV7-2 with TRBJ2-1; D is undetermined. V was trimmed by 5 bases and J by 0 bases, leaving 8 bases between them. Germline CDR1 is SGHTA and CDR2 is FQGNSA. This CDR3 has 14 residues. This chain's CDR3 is CASSPSSSYNEQFF. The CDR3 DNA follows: TGTGCCAGCAGCCCTTCCAGCTCCTACAATGAGCAGTTCTTC.

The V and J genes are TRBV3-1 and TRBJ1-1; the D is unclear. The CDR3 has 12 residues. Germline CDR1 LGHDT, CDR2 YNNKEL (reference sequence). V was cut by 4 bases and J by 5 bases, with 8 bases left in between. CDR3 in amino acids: CASSRPGTEAFF. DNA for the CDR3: TGTGCCAGCAGCCGCCCGGGGACTGAAGCTTTCTTT.